This T cell receptor (beta chain) was identified during a study of OX40 agonist ivuxolimab in advanced cancers. Overall study: Ivuxolimab, an agonist antibody against OX40 (CD134), was given to patients.

Data came from immunoSEQ multiplex PCR; TCRdb stores just in-frame clones and leaves some out. The data show 100,000 to 150,000 clones, about nine tenths seen once. The CDR3 covers 15 residues. Germline loops: CDR1 SEHNR, CDR2 FQNEAQ (reference sequence). Trimming removed 1 base at V and 0 bases at J, with 9 bases between. The input for sequencing was CD4+ or CD8+ T cells sorted from blood, taken in a trial of the OX40 agonist ivuxolimab. The receptor was isolated from an adult with an advanced solid tumor such as melanoma, head and neck, liver or kidney cancer. The rearrangement joins TRBV7-9 to TRBJ1-1, with D possibly matching TRBD1 (5 bases). CDR3 sequence reads: CASSLGDPMNTEAFF. The CDR3, as DNA: TGTGCCAGCAGCTTAGGGGACCCTATGAACACTGAAGCTTTCTTT.